This passage covers 12 T cell receptor beta chains from one sample sequenced in a study of blood T cells in healthy people across ages. Combining a sample-barcoded 5' primer with a J-beta primer mix, a second PCR ran for about 7 to 12 cycles. TCRdb analysed the 5' RACE reads with MiXCR anew, one entry per CDR3 protein. The sample yields some 1.6 million distinct CDR3 sequences, about 31% seen once. The sample was blood. The receptors shown here come from a woman aged 25 to 39 in good health.

V is TRBV6-2 or TRBV6-3 and J is TRBJ1-1; perhaps TRBD1 as D (5 bases). Trimming left V 5 bases short and J 1 base short, with 14 bases between. The CDR3 is made up of 15 amino acids. Germline assignment: CDR1 MNHEY and CDR2 SVGEGT. CDR3 amino acids: CASSPNRISNTEAFF. The CDR3 DNA reads as TGTGCCAGCAGTCCAAACAGGATTTCGAACACTGAAGCTTTCTTT.

This clonotype turned up a few times. The V call is TRBV29-1, the J call TRBJ1-5, with TRBD1 as a possible D gene (5 bases). The CDR3 sequence is 12 residues long. Germline assignment: CDR1 SQVTM and CDR2 ANQGSEA. The CDR3 region is CSGGGVGQPQHF. The CDR3 nucleotides are TGCAGTGGGGGAGGGGTGGGGCAGCCCCAGCATTTT.

Points on this clonotype: The junction departs from germline at one end; a sequencing error may be responsible. The chain carries TRBV4-2 and TRBJ2-1; the match to TRBD2 covers 8 bases. Germline V lookup: CDR1 LGHNA, CDR2 YNFKEQ. The CDR3 runs 16 residues. CDR3 residues: CASSQGRGGPRDERFF. CDR3 in DNA: TGTGCCAGCAGCCAAGGACGGGGGGGCCCCCGTGATGAGCGGTTCTTC.

The chain couples TRBV7-9 to TRBJ2-1; 10 bases line up with TRBD1. The CDR3 is 16 residues long. Per the germline V gene, CDR1 is SEHNR and CDR2 is FQNEAQ (reference sequence). V shed 3 bases and J 8 bases; nucleotides not matched to a gene: 10. CDR3 sequence: CASSFFRDRGYHEQFF. In DNA form, the CDR3 reads TGTGCCAGCAGCTTCTTCCGGGACAGGGGTTATCATGAGCAGTTCTTC.

The chain links TRBV27 to TRBJ2-5, with D perhaps TRBD1 or TRBD2 (6 bases each). Germline loops: CDR1 MNHEY, CDR2 SMNVEV (reference sequence). This CDR3 spans 15 amino acids. The ends were cut back, 0 bases at V and 4 bases at J, with 12 bases in the middle. CDR3 sequence reads: CASSLSRGTSETQYF. CDR3 nucleotide sequence: TGTGCCAGCAGTTTATCGAGGGGGACTTCAGAGACCCAGTACTTC.

This clonotype was detected only a few times. J is TRBJ2-5 and V is TRBV5-1, with D maybe TRBD1 (6 bases). Deletions cut 4 bases from V and 6 bases from J, with 22 bases between. The CDR3 has 16 residues. From germline, CDR1 is SGHRS and CDR2 YFSETQ. CDR3 DNA sequence: TGCGCCAGCAGCCCAGTCGGAAGGGGGTCGTTGAAGACCCAGTACTTC. Translated: CASSPVGRGSLKTQYF.

This clonotype was recorded at least ten times. The gene calls are TRBV4-3 and TRBJ1-3, with TRBD1 identical over 7 bases. CDR3 length: 17 residues. V was clipped by 5 bases and J by 2 bases; unmatched bases: 12. Germline CDR1 reads LGHNA; CDR2 reads YSLEER. CDR3: CASSVRAGGRPGNTIYF. CDR3 coding DNA: TGCGCCAGCAGCGTACGTGCAGGGGGTAGACCTGGAAACACCATATATTTT.

The V gene is TRBV3-1, the J gene TRBJ2-7; D call uncertain. Deletions cut 6 bases from V and 3 bases from J, with 12 bases between. CDR1 and CDR2 (germline): LGHDT, YNNKEL (reference sequence). The CDR3 sequence is 13 residues long. The DNA for the CDR3 is TGTGCCAGCAGTCCAAAACCCGACTACGAGCAGTACTTC. Its translation is CASSPKPDYEQYF.

This chain uses TRBV13 with TRBJ1-2, with D maybe TRBD1 (5 bases). The germline V gene has CDR1 PRHDT and CDR2 FYEKMQ (reference sequence). Trimming stripped 3 bases from V and 4 bases from J, with 24 bases between. The CDR3 is made up of 18 amino acids. The CDR3 sequence is CASSFRGSRVGFGYGYTF. In DNA, the CDR3 is TGTGCCAGCAGCTTCCGGGGGAGCAGGGTGGGCTTTGGCTATGGCTACACCTTC. Using reference TRBV13 and TRBJ1-2 for the parts outside the CDR3, the full variable domain is AAGVIQSPRHLIKEKRETATLKCYPIPRHDTVYWYQQGPGQDPQFLISFYEKMQSDKGSIPDRFSAQQFSDYHSELNMSSLELGDSALYFCASSFRGSRVGFGYGYTFGSGTRLTVV.

The V and J genes are TRBV29-1 and TRBJ2-3; 11 bases line up with TRBD2. CDR3 length: 17 residues. Germline CDR1 SQVTM, CDR2 ANQGSEA. J was trimmed by 0 bases and V by 1 base; bases with no gene match: 6. CDR3 DNA sequence: TGCAGCGTTGAAGGGCTAGCGGGGGGAACTAGCACAGATACGCAGTATTTT. Translating gives CSVEGLAGGTSTDTQYF.

J is TRBJ2-1 and V is TRBV7-6, with 8 positions matching TRBD2. The ends lost 5 bases at V and 7 bases at J; junction bases unmatched: 13. This CDR3 comprises 16 residues. CDR1 SGHVS and CDR2 FNYEAQ come from the germline V gene. The CDR3 DNA is TGTGCCAGCAGCCCGCAGAGCGGGAGCCCCTCAAATGAGCAGTTCTTC. Protein: CASSPQSGSPSNEQFF. Full variable domain (missing parts from reference TRBV7-6 and TRBJ2-1): GAGVSQSPRYKVTKRGQDVALRCDPISGHVSLYWYRQALGQGPEFLTYFNYEAQQDKSGLPNDRFSAERPEGSISTLTIQRTEQRDSAMYRCASSPQSGSPSNEQFFGPGTRLTVL.

The rearrangement joins TRBV18 to TRBJ2-1; 10 bases align to TRBD2. The CDR3 totals 15 residues. With V trimmed by 0 bases and J by 10 bases, 6 bases remained unmatched. Germline V gene lookup returns CDR1 KGHSH and CDR2 LQKENI. DNA of the CDR3: TGTGCCAGCTCACCACCCCTAGCGGGGGCTGTCGAGCAGTTCTTC. This translates into CASSPPLAGAVEQFF.